Each of the 2 T cell receptor beta chains below was sequenced from the same sample in a study of blood T cells in healthy people across ages. Sample-barcoded 5' priming and a J-beta primer mix drove a second PCR of about 6 to 12 cycles. From the 5' RACE reads, TCRdb called clonotypes with MiXCR, one entry per CDR3 protein. Among about 970,000 distinct CDR3 sequences listed, roughly half were seen once. The sequenced material came from blood. These receptor sequences come from a woman aged 55-69 years in good health.

The chain carries TRBV25-1 and TRBJ2-5; D remains unclear. CDR3 length: 13 amino acids. From germline, CDR1 is MGHDK and CDR2 SYGVNS. The germline V and J ends were trimmed by 10 bases and 0 bases, with 12 bases remaining between them. CDR3 loop: CAKEARYQETQYF. The CDR3 bases are TGTGCCAAAGAGGCTCGGTACCAAGAGACCCAGTACTTC. Full variable domain (outside the CDR3, taken from reference TRBV25-1 and TRBJ2-5): EADIYQTPRYLVIGTGKKITLECSQTMGHDKMYWYQQDPGMELHLIHYSYGVNSTEKGDLSSESTVSRIRTEHFPLTLESARPSHTSQYLCAKEARYQETQYFGPGTRLLVL.

This chain joins TRBV29-1 and TRBJ1-2; D is possibly TRBD1 (5 bases). The CDR3 spans 12 residues. Per germline, CDR1 SQVTM and CDR2 ANQGSEA. The ends were cut back, 7 bases at V and 3 bases at J, with 12 bases in the middle. The chain's CDR3 is CSASGTDYGYTF. The CDR3 nucleotides read TGCAGCGCCTCCGGGACCGACTATGGCTACACCTTC.